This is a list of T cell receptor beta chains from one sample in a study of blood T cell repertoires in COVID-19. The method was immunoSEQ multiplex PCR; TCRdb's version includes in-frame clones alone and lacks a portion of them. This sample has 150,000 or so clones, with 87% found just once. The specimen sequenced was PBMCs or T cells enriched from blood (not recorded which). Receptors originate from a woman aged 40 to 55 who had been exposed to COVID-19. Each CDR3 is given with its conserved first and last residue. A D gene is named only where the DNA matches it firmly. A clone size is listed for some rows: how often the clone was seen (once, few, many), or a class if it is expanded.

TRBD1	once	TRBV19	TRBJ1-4	CASSIGTGGARFF	TGTGCCAGTAGTATCGGGACAGGGGGCGCGCGTTTTTTT
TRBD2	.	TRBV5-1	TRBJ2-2	CASSLVLAGPGELFF	TGCGCCAGCAGCTTGGTTCTAGCGGGACCCGGGGAGCTGTTTTTT
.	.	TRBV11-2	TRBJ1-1	CASSLTGNTEAFF	TGTGCCAGCAGCTTAACCGGGAACACTGAAGCTTTCTTT
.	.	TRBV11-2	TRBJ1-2	CASRDFRVERYGYTF	TGTGCCAGCAGGGACTTCAGAGTAGAGCGATATGGCTACACCTTC
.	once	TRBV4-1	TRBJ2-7	CASSQPGQHYEQYF	TGCGCCAGCAGCCAACCGGGTCAACACTACGAGCAGTACTTC
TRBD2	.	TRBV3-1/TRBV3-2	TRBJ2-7	CASSQEVMAGGHYEQYF	TGTGCCAGCAGCCAAGAGGTAATGGCGGGGGGCCACTACGAGCAGTACTTC
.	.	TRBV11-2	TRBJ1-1	CASSLDRQANTEAFF	TGTGCCAGCAGCTTAGATCGACAGGCTAACACTGAAGCTTTCTTT
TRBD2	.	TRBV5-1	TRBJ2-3	CASKVGRADTQYF	TGCGCCAGCAAGGTAGGGAGGGCCGATACGCAGTATTTT
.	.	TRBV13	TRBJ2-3	CASTLRAGEGDTQYF	TGTGCCAGCACCCTCCGAGCAGGGGAGGGAGATACGCAGTATTTT
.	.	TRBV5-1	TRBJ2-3	CASSPPSGSTDTQYF	TGCGCCAGCAGCCCCCCGTCAGGGAGCACAGATACGCAGTATTTT
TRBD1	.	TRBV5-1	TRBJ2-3	CASSQQGAGPDTQYF	TGCGCCAGCAGCCAACAGGGGGCCGGCCCAGATACGCAGTATTTT
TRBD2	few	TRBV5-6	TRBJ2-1	CASSFGTSGTGRFF	TGTGCCAGCAGCTTCGGGACTAGCGGGACGGGACGGTTCTTC
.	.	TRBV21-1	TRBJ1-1	CASRITRTGDTEAFF	TGTGCCAGCAGGATAACGAGGACGGGGGACACTGAAGCTTTCTTT
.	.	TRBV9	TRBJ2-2	CASSVAGDTGELFF	TGTGCCAGCAGCGTGGCCGGAGACACCGGGGAGCTGTTTTTT
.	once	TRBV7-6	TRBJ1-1	CASSTTSPPAEAFF	TGTGCCAGCAGCACTACGTCCCCACCCGCTGAAGCTTTCTTT
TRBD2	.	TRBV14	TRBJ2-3	CASSQGTSGSTDTQYF	TGTGCCAGCAGCCAGGGGACTAGCGGTAGCACAGATACGCAGTATTTT
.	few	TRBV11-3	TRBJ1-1	CASSLGAGSPAFF	TGTGCCAGCAGCTTAGGGGCAGGGTCGCCAGCTTTCTTT
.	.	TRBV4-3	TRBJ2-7	CASSQVGQGYEQYF	TGCGCCAGCAGCCAAGTGGGGCAGGGCTACGAGCAGTACTTC
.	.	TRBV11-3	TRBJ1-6	CASSTGHYNSPLHF	TGTGCCAGCAGCACAGGGCACTATAATTCACCCCTCCACTTT
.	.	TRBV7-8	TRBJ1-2	CASSLGDLRGYTF	TGTGCCAGCAGCTTGGGGGACTTAAGGGGCTACACCTTC
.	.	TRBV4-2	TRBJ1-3	CASSQVPDAAGNTIYF	TGTGCCAGCAGCCAAGTCCCCGATGCCGCGGGAAACACCATATATTTT
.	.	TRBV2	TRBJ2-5	CASRGVAVQETQYF	TGTGCCAGCAGGGGGGTAGCGGTGCAAGAGACCCAGTACTTC
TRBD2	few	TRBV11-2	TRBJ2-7	CASSTNLGLAGESYEQYF	TGTGCCAGCAGCACGAACTTGGGACTAGCGGGGGAATCCTACGAGCAGTACTTC
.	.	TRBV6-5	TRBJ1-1	CASSRDRKNTEAFF	TGTGCCAGCAGTCGTGACAGGAAGAACACTGAAGCTTTCTTT
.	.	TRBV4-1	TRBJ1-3	CASSQGWTEAIYF	TGCGCCAGCAGCCAAGGTTGGACTGAGGCCATATATTTT
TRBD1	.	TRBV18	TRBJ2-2	CASSRPGQGTGELFF	TGTGCCAGCTCACGACCGGGACAGGGAACCGGGGAGCTGTTTTTT
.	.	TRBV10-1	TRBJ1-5	CARGPGDQPQHF	TGCGCCAGGGGTCCGGGGGATCAGCCCCAGCATTTT
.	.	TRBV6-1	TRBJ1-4	CASSEDLAANEKLFF	TGTGCCAGCAGTGAAGATCTGGCGGCTAATGAAAAACTGTTTTTT
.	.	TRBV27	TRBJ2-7	CASSLPSGEQYF	TGTGCCAGCAGTTTACCCTCGGGGGAGCAGTACTTC
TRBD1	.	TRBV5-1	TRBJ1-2	CASSWGGQEGYTF	TGCGCCAGCAGCTGGGGAGGACAGGAAGGCTACACCTTC
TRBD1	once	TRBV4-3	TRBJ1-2	CASSQGPTGAYTF	TGCGCCAGCAGCCAAGGTCCGACAGGGGCCTACACCTTC
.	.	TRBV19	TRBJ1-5	CASMSAGGTSNQPQHF	TGTGCCAGTATGAGCGCGGGAGGAACTAGCAATCAGCCCCAGCATTTT
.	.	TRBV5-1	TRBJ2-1	CASSSNREQFF	TGCGCCAGCAGCTCGAACAGGGAACAGTTCTTC
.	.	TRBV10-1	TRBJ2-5	CASSPGLQETQYF	TGCGCCAGCAGCCCGGGACTCCAAGAGACCCAGTACTTC
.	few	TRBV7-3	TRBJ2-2	CASSSTFPPPRGELFF	TGTGCCAGCAGCTCAACTTTCCCACCCCCGCGCGGGGAGCTGTTTTTT
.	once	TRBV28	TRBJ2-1	CASSKADSYNEQFF	TGTGCCAGCAGTAAAGCGGACTCCTACAATGAGCAGTTCTTC
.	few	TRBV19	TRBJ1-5	CASSTYDRNQPQHF	TGTGCCAGTAGTACATACGACAGGAATCAGCCCCAGCATTTT
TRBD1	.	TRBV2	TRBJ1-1	CASRTGMNTEAFF	TGTGCCAGCAGGACAGGGATGAACACTGAAGCTTTCTTT
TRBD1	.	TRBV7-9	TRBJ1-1	CASSSGGTEAFF	TGTGCCAGCAGCTCAGGGGGCACTGAAGCTTTCTTT
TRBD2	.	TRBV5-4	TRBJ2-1	CASSLDSLADYNEQFF	TGTGCCAGCAGCTTGGATTCGCTAGCGGATTACAATGAGCAGTTCTTC
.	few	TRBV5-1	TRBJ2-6	CASGDSSGANVLTF	TGCGCCAGCGGTGACAGCTCTGGGGCCAACGTCCTGACTTTC
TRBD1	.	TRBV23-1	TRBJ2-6	CASSQSPGQGAPGANVLTF	TGCGCCAGCAGTCAATCTCCGGGACAGGGGGCACCTGGGGCCAACGTCCTGACTTTC
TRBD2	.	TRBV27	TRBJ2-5	CASSPRTSGSLETQYF	TGTGCCAGCAGTCCAAGGACTAGCGGGAGTTTAGAGACCCAGTACTTC
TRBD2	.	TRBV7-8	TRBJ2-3	CATTSGRGDTQYF	TGTGCTACGACTAGCGGGAGGGGAGATACGCAGTATTTT
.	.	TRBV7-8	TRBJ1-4	CASSSRAREKLFF	TGTGCCAGCAGCTCCAGAGCGCGAGAAAAACTGTTTTTT
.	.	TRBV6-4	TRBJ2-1	CASSPGSNNEQFF	TGTGCCAGCAGCCCGGGGAGCAACAATGAGCAGTTCTTC
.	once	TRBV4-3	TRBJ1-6	CASSQTGPNSPLHF	TGCGCCAGCAGCCAGACAGGTCCTAATTCACCCCTCCACTTT
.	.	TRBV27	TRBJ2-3	CASSYYRAFTDTQYF	TGTGCCAGCAGTTATTACAGAGCTTTCACAGATACGCAGTATTTT